Each of the 20 T cell receptor beta chains below was sequenced from the same sample in a study of cytomegalovirus exposure and HLA in healthy donors. The PCR contained 60 Vbeta and 13 Jbeta primers. TCRdb's table, derived via immunoSEQ multiplex PCR, lists solely in-frame clones and lacks some. The profile shows about 160,000 clones, approximately 81% of them singletons. The sample taken for sequencing was PBMCs. The receptors derive from a man aged 30 to 39 in good health and CMV-seronegative.

This chain links TRBV29-1 with TRBJ1-2; 7 bases are a match to TRBD1. The length of the CDR3 is 13 residues. Per the germline V gene, CDR1 is SQVTM and CDR2 is ANQGSEA. With V trimmed by 2 bases and J by 4 bases, 4 bases remained unmatched. The CDR3 DNA sequence: TGCAGCGTTGAAAGGACAGGTTCCTATGGCTACACCTTC. Translation: CSVERTGSYGYTF.

V and J are TRBV29-1 and TRBJ2-7; 8 bases agree with TRBD1. The CDR3 consists of 13 residues. Germline CDR1 reads SQVTM; CDR2 reads ANQGSEA. Losses at the gene ends were 4 bases for V and 3 bases for J; bases not matched to a gene: 5. CDR3 DNA: TGCAGCGTTGCCGGACAGGGTGTCTACGAGCAGTACTTC. Its protein is CSVAGQGVYEQYF.

This sequence joins TRBV6-5 and TRBJ2-5, with D perhaps TRBD1 (6 bases). The last part of the DNA fits TRBJ2-7 better; the J call may be wrong. Germline V lookup: CDR1 MNHEY, CDR2 SVGAGI. The CDR3 spans 15 residues. The CDR3 DNA reads as TGTGCCAGCAGTCTACATGACAGGCGAGTATACGAGCAGTACTTC. This translates into CASSLHDRRVYEQYF.

The J gene is TRBJ2-1, the V gene TRBV9, with 7 positions matching TRBD2. The CDR3 spans 15 residues. With 3 bases clipped from V and 5 bases from J, the junction kept 8 bases outside the gene matches. Germline CDR1 and CDR2: SGDLS and YYNGEE. Here the CDR3 DNA reads TGTGCCAGCAGCGGTCTCCGGGGGGTTAACAATGAGCAGTTCTTC. The encoded protein is CASSGLRGVNNEQFF.

The V gene is TRBV4-2, the J gene TRBJ2-1, with D perhaps matching TRBD1 (6 bases). V lost 3 bases and J lost 6, with 12 bases in between. Germline V gives CDR1 LGHNA, CDR2 YNFKEQ. The CDR3 has 14 amino acids. CDR3 coding DNA: TGTGCCAGCAGCCAGGAAACAGGGCCCAATGAGCAGTTCTTC. It codes for CASSQETGPNEQFF.

The chain carries TRBV11-2 and TRBJ2-1, with a tentative D call TRBD1 (5 bases). The germline V and J ends were trimmed by 5 bases and 5 bases, with 10 bases remaining between them. CDR3 length equals 13 residues. CDR1 and CDR2 from the germline V gene are SGHAT and FQNNGV. CDR3 sequence: CASSKGHHNEQFF. CDR3 DNA: TGTGCCAGCAGCAAAGGACACCACAATGAGCAGTTCTTC.

The chain is built from TRBV5-1 and TRBJ1-6, with TRBD1 matching 7 bases. CDR1 is SGHRS, CDR2 YFSETQ, per germline. This CDR3 region has 17 residues. With V trimmed by 0 bases and J by 5 bases, 8 bases remained unmatched. CDR3 residues: CASSLVSWGQNNSPLHF. The CDR3 nucleotides read TGCGCCAGCAGCTTGGTTTCGTGGGGACAGAATAATTCACCCCTCCACTTT.

The chain uses TRBV4-3 and TRBJ2-3, with 9 bases aligning to TRBD2. The germline gives CDR1 LGHNA, CDR2 YSLEER. The trim removed 0 bases at V and 7 bases at J, leaving 11 bases unmatched. The length of the CDR3 is 17 residues. The CDR3, as DNA: TGCGCCAGCAGCCAAGAATCCGGGACTAGCAGAGGCCATACGCAGTATTTT. It is translated as CASSQESGTSRGHTQYF.

The chain carries TRBV2 and TRBJ1-5, with 9 nucleotides matching TRBD1. Losses at the gene ends were 7 bases for V and 4 bases for J; bases not matched to a gene: 5. The CDR3 has 14 amino acids. The germline CDR1 and CDR2 sequences are SNHLY and FYNNEI. This CDR3 reads CASTGQGPNQPQHF. The CDR3 DNA is TGTGCCAGCACTGGACAGGGGCCAAATCAGCCCCAGCATTTT. The variable domain in full, with the rest retrieved from reference TRBV2 and TRBJ1-5, is EPEVTQTPSHQVTQMGQEVILRCVPISNHLYFYWYRQILGQKVEFLVSFYNNEISEKSEIFDDQFSVERPDGSNFTLKIRSTKLEDSAMYFCASTGQGPNQPQHFGDGTRLSIL.

The gene calls are TRBV7-2 and TRBJ1-1, with 7 nucleotides matching TRBD1. The V and J ends lost 5 bases and 10 bases, in that order; junction bases with no gene match: 7. CDR1 SGHTA and CDR2 FQGNSA come from the germline V gene. CDR3 length equals 12 residues. CDR3 DNA: TGTGCCAGCAGCGTGGACAGGTGGTTAGCTTTCTTT. It codes for CASSVDRWLAFF.

A word on this clone: Other DNA sequences within the sample encode an identical CDR3. The rearrangement joins TRBV6-5 to TRBJ2-7; maybe TRBD2 (5 bases). The CDR3 covers 14 residues. Germline V gene data show CDR1 as MNHEY and CDR2 as SVGAGI. Trimming took 2 bases from V and 0 from J, leaving 8 bases between them. CDR3 nucleotide sequence: TGTGCCAGCAGTTACGCGGGTAGCTCCTACGAGCAGTACTTC. It yields the protein CASSYAGSSYEQYF.

V is TRBV4-1 and J is TRBJ1-1; D possibly corresponds to TRBD1 (5 bases). The V end lost 6 bases, the J end lost 4 bases, and 15 bases lay between the germline ends. From germline, CDR1 is MGHRA and CDR2 YSYEKL. The CDR3 contains 14 residues. The CDR3 loop is CASSPREGSTEAFF. The CDR3 DNA sequence: TGCGCCAGCAGTCCCAGGGAGGGTAGCACTGAAGCTTTCTTT.

The chain recombines TRBV11-3 with TRBJ2-5; D not resolved. The tail of the sequence fits TRBJ2-7 better, so the J call may be wrong. The CDR3 is 11 amino acids. Germline values: CDR1 SGHNT, CDR2 YENEEA. The CDR3 is CASSSTYEQYF. CDR3 DNA: TGTGCCAGCAGCTCTACCTACGAGCAGTACTTC.

The rearrangement links TRBV7-3 to TRBJ1-1, with D perhaps TRBD1 (6 bases). There are 15 residues in the CDR3. V lost 5 bases and J lost 4, with 17 bases in between. The V gene's germline CDR1 is SGHTA and CDR2 FQGTGA. The CDR3, as DNA: TGTGCCAGCAGCGAGCAACAGGGAAGGTCCACTGAAGCTTTCTTT. It encodes CASSEQQGRSTEAFF.

This chain connects TRBV5-1 to TRBJ2-3; 7 bases match TRBD1. The V gene's germline CDR1 is SGHRS and CDR2 YFSETQ. J gave up 5 bases and V 1 base, and 7 bases lay outside the gene matches. The CDR3 sequence is 15 residues long. CDR3 amino acids: CASSLSGGGKDTQYF. For the CDR3, the DNA is TGCGCCAGCAGCTTGTCAGGGGGTGGAAAAGATACGCAGTATTTT.

This clone has only a few counts. In DNA form, the CDR3 reads TGCGCCAGCAGCCGGGACAGGTACAATGAGCAGTTCTTC. Residues: CASSRDRYNEQFF. The chain uses TRBV4-3 and TRBJ2-1; 8 bases agree with TRBD1. CDR3 length: 13 residues. V lost 4 bases and J lost 4; bases outside the gene matches: 0. The germline V gene has CDR1 LGHNA and CDR2 YSLEER.

This clone has more than one count but fewer than ten. The DNA of the CDR3 is TGTGCCAGCTCACCGGAACTAGGGCACCGGGGAGATACGCAGTATTTT. Translation: CASSPELGHRGDTQYF. The gene calls are TRBV18 and TRBJ2-3, with D possibly TRBD2 on 5 matching bases. Looked up from germline, CDR1 is KGHSH and CDR2 is LQKENI. This CDR3 region has 16 residues. Trimming left V 3 bases short and J 5 bases short, with 18 bases between.

This clone was recorded a few times. J is TRBJ1-2 and V is TRBV30; tentatively, D is TRBD1 (6 bases). V lost 0 bases and J lost 5, with 10 bases in between. Germline-derived CDR1 and CDR2 are GTSNPN and SVGIG (reference sequence). The CDR3 consists of 13 residues. This chain's CDR3 is CAWSVGGLYGYTF. The CDR3 DNA reads as TGTGCCTGGAGTGTAGGGGGTTTATATGGCTACACCTTC.

This sequence joins TRBV6-5 and TRBJ1-3, with D unresolved. The CDR3 loop spans 15 amino acids. In germline, CDR1 is MNHEY, CDR2 SVGAGI. Between the trimmed V and J ends, which lost 8 bases and 6 bases, there was a span of 20 bases. The DNA of the CDR3 is TGTGCCAGCTCCCCCTCCCCGGGGATCTTAAACACCATATATTTT. Translation: CASSPSPGILNTIYF.

This chain uses TRBV7-6 with TRBJ2-7, with 9 bases identical to TRBD1. CDR1 is SGHVS and CDR2 is FNYEAQ in the germline V gene. The CDR3 runs to 16 residues. V shed 5 bases, J shed 3 bases, and the junction held 11 bases outside the gene matches. The CDR3 spells CASSPQGRTGDYEQYF. The CDR3 region has the DNA TGTGCCAGCAGCCCCCAGGGGAGGACAGGGGACTACGAGCAGTACTTC.